Listed here is a single TCR beta chain. The target antigen is unknown. Time point noted: week 35, safety follow-up. The study gave 300 ug of mutant IDH1 20-mer peptide per vaccine dose, with topical imiquimod. Trimming cost V 3 bases and J 7 bases; bases outside gene matches: 8. Looked up from germline, CDR1 is GTSNPN and CDR2 is SVGIG (reference sequence). CDR3 length equals 15 residues. This entry comes from a study of a mutant IDH1 vaccine in newly diagnosed glioma. In the study overall: Of the patients given treatment, approximately 60% were male and around 40% were female, and a mean age of roughly 40 years was recorded. The therapy given earlier, which was standard therapy, consisted of radiotherapy, temozolomide, or both, and most of the patients received both. Visit V12 was scheduled at week 35 and visit V13 at week 47.

Generated by immunoSEQ multiplex PCR, the TCRdb table keeps only in-frame clones and is missing some. The sample carries 60,000 to 75,000 clones, more than 85% recorded once. The origin of this receptor is a man younger than 40 with glioma. This chain joins TRBV30 and TRBJ1-6; TRBD1 matches 8 bases. The sample consisted of PBMCs, taken from a glioma patient whose treatment included an IDH1 peptide vaccine. The CDR3 bases are TGTGCCTGGAGGAGATTCAGGGGGCTCAATTCACCCCTCCACTTT. It is translated as CAWRRFRGLNSPLHF.